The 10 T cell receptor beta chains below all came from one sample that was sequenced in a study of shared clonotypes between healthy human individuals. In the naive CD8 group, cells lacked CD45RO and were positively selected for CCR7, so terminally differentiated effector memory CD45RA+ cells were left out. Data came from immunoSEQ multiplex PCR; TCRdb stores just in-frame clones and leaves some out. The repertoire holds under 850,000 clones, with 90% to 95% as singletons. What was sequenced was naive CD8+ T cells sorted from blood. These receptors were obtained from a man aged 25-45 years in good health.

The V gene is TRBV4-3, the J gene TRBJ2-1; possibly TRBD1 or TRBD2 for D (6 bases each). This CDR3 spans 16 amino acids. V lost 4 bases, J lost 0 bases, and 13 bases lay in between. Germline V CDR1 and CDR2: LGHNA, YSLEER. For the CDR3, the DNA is TGCGCCAGCAGCCCGACTAGGGGGAGCTCCTACAATGAGCAGTTCTTC. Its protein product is CASSPTRGSSYNEQFF.

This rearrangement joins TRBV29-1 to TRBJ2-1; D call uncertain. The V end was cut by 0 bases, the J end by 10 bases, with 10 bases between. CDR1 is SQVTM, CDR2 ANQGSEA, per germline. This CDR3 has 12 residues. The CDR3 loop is CSVEDLAYEQFF. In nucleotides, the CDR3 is TGCAGCGTTGAAGATCTGGCTTACGAGCAGTTCTTC.

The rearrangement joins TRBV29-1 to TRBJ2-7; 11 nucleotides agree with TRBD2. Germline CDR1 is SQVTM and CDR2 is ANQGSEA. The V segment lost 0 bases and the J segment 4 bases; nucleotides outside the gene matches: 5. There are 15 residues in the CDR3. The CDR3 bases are TGCAGCGTTGAAGATGGCACTAGCGGGAGTTACGAGCAGTACTTC. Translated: CSVEDGTSGSYEQYF.

In DNA form, the CDR3 reads TGCGCCAGCAGCGACGTCGGGACACCGAACACTGAAGCTTTCTTT. Protein product: CASSDVGTPNTEAFF. The chain employs TRBV4-1 and TRBJ1-1; weak D call: TRBD1 (6 bases). Deletions cut 5 bases from V and 1 base from J, with 14 bases between. The CDR3 has 15 amino acids. The germline V gene has CDR1 MGHRA and CDR2 YSYEKL.

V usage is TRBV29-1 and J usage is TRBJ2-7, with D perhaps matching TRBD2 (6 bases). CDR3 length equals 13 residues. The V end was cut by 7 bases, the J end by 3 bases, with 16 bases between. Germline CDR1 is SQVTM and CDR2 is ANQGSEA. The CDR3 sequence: CSGTSGQSYEQYF. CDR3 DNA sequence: TGCAGCGGTACAAGCGGGCAGAGCTACGAGCAGTACTTC.

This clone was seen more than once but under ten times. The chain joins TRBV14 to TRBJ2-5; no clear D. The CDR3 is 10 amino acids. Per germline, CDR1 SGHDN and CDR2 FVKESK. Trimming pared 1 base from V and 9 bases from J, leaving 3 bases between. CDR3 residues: CASSQVPQYF. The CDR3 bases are TGTGCCAGCAGCCAAGTCCCCCAGTACTTC.

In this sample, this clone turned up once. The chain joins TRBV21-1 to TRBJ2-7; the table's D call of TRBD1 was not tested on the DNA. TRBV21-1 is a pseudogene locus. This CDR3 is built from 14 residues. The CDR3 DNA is TGTGCCAGCAATTGCAGTCCCGACTCCTACGAGCAGTACTTC. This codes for CASNCSPDSYEQYF.

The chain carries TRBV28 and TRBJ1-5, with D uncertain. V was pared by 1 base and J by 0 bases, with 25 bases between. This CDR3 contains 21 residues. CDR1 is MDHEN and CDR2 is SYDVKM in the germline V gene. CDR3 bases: TGTGCCAGCAGTTTATTCCGAACATTCGACCCTACCATTTATAGCAATCAGCCCCAGCATTTT. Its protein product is CASSLFRTFDPTIYSNQPQHF.

The CDR3 loop reads CASSQYSDLELYGYTF. The CDR3 DNA reads as TGCGCCAGCAGCCAATACTCGGACCTCGAACTATATGGCTACACCTTC. The V gene is TRBV4-3, the J gene TRBJ1-2, with no clear D. This CDR3 spans 16 amino acids. Germline values: CDR1 LGHNA, CDR2 YSLEER. The ends were cut back, 2 bases at V and 5 bases at J, with 18 bases in the middle.

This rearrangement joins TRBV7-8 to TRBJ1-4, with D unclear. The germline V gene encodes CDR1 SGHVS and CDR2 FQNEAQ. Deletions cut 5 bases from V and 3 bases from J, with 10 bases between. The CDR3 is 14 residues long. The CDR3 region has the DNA TGTGCCAGCAGCCCCACGGGTTCTAATGAAAAACTGTTTTTT. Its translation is CASSPTGSNEKLFF.